There are many counts of the clone carrying this T cell receptor beta chain. Its antigen is still unknown. The V segment lost 2 bases and the J segment 2 bases; nucleotides outside the gene matches: 8. The germline gives CDR1 SNHLY, CDR2 FYNNEI. The CDR3 extends over 16 amino acids. The data originate from a study of response to subunit inactivated influenza vaccine. Findings of the study overall: Researchers suggested that each seasonal influenza vaccination recruits few new T cells.

MiXCR, run by TCRdb on the RT-PCR reads, gives a single entry per CDR3 protein. Among hundreds of thousands of distinct CDR3 sequences, approximately 10% were seen once, and the ten largest hold roughly 9.6%. The data were also submitted as part of a second study, on T cells expressing NK-cell markers. According to that study: UMI-tagged 5'RACE template switching yielded the TCR beta cDNA.

This clonotype was sampled from a man aged 50 to 60 who received an inactivated influenza vaccine. The chain has TRBV2 and TRBJ2-7, with 8 positions matching TRBD1. Sequenced material: PBMCs from blood, taken on the day of vaccination. CDR3 sequence (DNA): TGTGCCAGCAGTGAAAAAGGATCGGACAGGGCCTACGAGCAGTACTTC. Residues: CASSEKGSDRAYEQYF. The complete variable domain, with remaining parts taken from reference TRBV2 and TRBJ2-7, reads EPEVTQTPSHQVTQMGQEVILRCVPISNHLYFYWYRQILGQKVEFLVSFYNNEISEKSEIFDDQFSVERPDGSNFTLKIRSTKLEDSAMYFCASSEKGSDRAYEQYFGPGTRLTVT.